This T cell receptor (beta chain) was sequenced during a study of T cell responses to AZD1222 COVID-19 vaccine. Whole-study results and caveats: Mostly white British, mostly female donors; authors suggested clonal diversity may be underestimated. There were repertoire samples only from the period after the peak T cell response. Elevations in Spike-specific TCR breadth and depth followed administration of two AZD1222 doses.

Turning to this clone: The antigen remains undetermined.

Trimming removed 0 bases from V and 0 bases from J, with 9 bases in between. CDR3 length: 15 amino acids. Germline lookup yields CDR1 SGHRS and CDR2 YFSETQ. Libraries were prepared by immunoSEQ multiplex PCR; TCRdb keeps only in-frame clonotypes and omits some of them. The sample has 150,000 to 200,000 clones, 87% seen once. Sequencing used peripheral blood, obtained 28 days after the second AZD1222 dose. This chain connects TRBV5-1 to TRBJ1-1; D not certain. The receptor was isolated from an adult who received the AZD1222 COVID-19 vaccine. CDR3 nucleotides: TGCGCCAGCAGCTTGGTTCCAGAAATGAACACTGAAGCTTTCTTT. As protein: CASSLVPEMNTEAFF.